This entry concerns a single T cell receptor (beta chain). Clones were read by immunoSEQ multiplex PCR, and TCRdb kept only the in-frame ones, dropping some. The sample contains 490,000 or so clones, about 85% of which appear only once. The CDR3 spans 12 residues. Germline V gene data show CDR1 as ENHRY and CDR2 as SYGVKD. V was shortened by 10 bases and J by 3 bases, with 9 bases between the two germline ends. The data are from a study of blood T cell repertoires in COVID-19. Study in general: From the United States, Italy and Spain came samples of acute and convalescent COVID-19. PBMCs, B-cell-depleted T cells, or T cells were the source of the cDNA or gDNA that made up the material.

Recovered Cohort 3 donors showed two negative PCRs, clearance, or symptom resolution. This sequence joins TRBV10-3 and TRBJ2-2; perhaps TRBD2 as D (6 bases). Sequencing was carried out using PBMCs or T cells enriched from blood (not recorded which). The TCR was taken from a woman aged 60-75 years who had recovered from COVID-19. CDR3 DNA sequence: TGTGCCAGCGGGACTGACACCGGGGAGCTGTTTTTT. The encoded protein is CASGTDTGELFF.